Presented here are 23 T cell receptor beta chains from one specimen sequenced in a study of T-cell memory formation after mild COVID-19. TCRdb analysed the 5' RACE reads with MiXCR anew, one entry per CDR3 protein. The table lists about 390,000 distinct CDR3 sequences, 15% to 20% of them singletons. Sequencing was performed on PBMCs or a T cell subset sorted from them (not recorded which). The receptors originated from a young man who had mild COVID-19 (a few samples of this study predate the infection). Cell type and time point are not known.

A few counts support this clonotype. The rearrangement joins TRBV12-3 or TRBV12-4 to TRBJ2-1; a possible D gene is TRBD1 (6 bases). The V end was cut by 3 bases, the J end by 8 bases, with 14 bases between. The CDR3 has 14 residues. The CDR3 region has the DNA TGTGCCAGCAGTTTGAGACCGTGGGGGCATGAGCAGTTCTTC. Amino acids: CASSLRPWGHEQFF.

CDR3 amino acids: CASRGWVRGTLHF. In DNA form, the CDR3 reads TGTGCCAGCAGAGGTTGGGTCCGAGGTACCCTCCACTTT. V and J are TRBV6-2 or TRBV6-3 and TRBJ1-6; D call uncertain. V gave up 6 bases and J gave up 14 bases, with 17 bases separating them. The germline V gene encodes CDR1 MNHEY and CDR2 SVGEGT. The CDR3 contains 13 residues.

V is TRBV6-5 and J is TRBJ1-6; D gene uncertain. The CDR3 is made up of 13 amino acids. V lost 6 bases, J lost 4 bases, and 7 bases lay in between. Germline CDR1 is MNHEY and CDR2 is SVGAGI. CDR3 DNA sequence: TGTGCCAGCAGAAAAGGTTATAATTCACCCCTCCACTTT. Its translation is CASRKGYNSPLHF.

The chain uses TRBV5-1 and TRBJ2-5; TRBD1 aligns across 8 bases. Germline V gives CDR1 SGHRS, CDR2 YFSETQ. The CDR3 contains 16 residues. The V and J ends lost 0 bases and 5 bases, in that order; junction bases with no gene match: 9. CDR3 residues: CASSLEAGGAVETQYF. CDR3 DNA: TGCGCCAGCAGCTTGGAGGCAGGGGGCGCGGTGGAGACCCAGTACTTC.

About this clonotype: One end of the junction does not line up with germline, which may come from a read error. The genes are TRBV20-1 and TRBJ2-7; TRBD2 agrees at 10 bases. The CDR3 is 14 residues long. The germline CDR1 and CDR2 sequences are DFQATT and SNEGSKA (reference sequence). The CDR3 DNA is TGCAGTGCCAGAGCGGGGGGGAGCTCCTACGAGCAGTACTTC. Its protein product is CSARAGGSSYEQYF.

V is TRBV4-1 and J is TRBJ2-7; D not certain. V was shortened by 0 bases and J by 3 bases, with 9 bases between the two germline ends. The length of the CDR3 is 14 residues. In germline, CDR1 is MGHRA, CDR2 YSYEKL. The CDR3 coding sequence is TGCGCCAGCAGCCAAGATCCGGGCGGCTACGAGCAGTACTTC. Translated, it gives CASSQDPGGYEQYF.

V usage is TRBV7-2 and J usage is TRBJ2-2; 10 bases agree with TRBD2. The germline CDR1 and CDR2 sequences are SGHTA and FQGNSA. The length of the CDR3 is 18 residues. V shed 4 bases, J shed 1 base, and the junction held 9 bases outside the gene matches. This CDR3 reads CASSSRAGLARNTGELFF. DNA for the CDR3: TGTGCCAGCAGCTCCCGCGCGGGACTAGCGCGGAACACCGGGGAGCTGTTTTTT. The complete variable domain, with remaining parts taken from reference TRBV7-2 and TRBJ2-2, reads GAGVSQSPSNKVTEKGKDVELRCDPISGHTALYWYRQSLGQGLEFLIYFQGNSAPDKSGLPSDRFSAERTGGSVSTLTIQRTQQEDSAVYLCASSSRAGLARNTGELFFGEGSRLTVL.

J is TRBJ1-2 and V is TRBV4-2, with D possibly matching TRBD1 (6 bases). The CDR3 runs 14 residues. Germline CDR1 is LGHNA and CDR2 is YNFKEQ. The germline V and J ends were trimmed by 2 bases and 2 bases, with 9 bases remaining between them. The CDR3: CASSQSTGNYGYTF. Here the CDR3 DNA reads TGTGCCAGCAGCCAATCCACAGGGAACTATGGCTACACCTTC.

As for this clonotype: One end of the junction does not line up with germline, which may come from a read error. The chain combines TRBV7-7 with TRBJ2-3, with a possible D match to TRBD2 (6 bases). The germline V gene has CDR1 SSHAT and CDR2 FNYEAQ (reference sequence). The CDR3 consists of 13 residues. The CDR3 DNA reads as TGTGCCATCGGGGGACCGGGGCCAGATATGCAGTATTTT. Protein: CAIGGPGPDMQYF. Drawing the rest from reference TRBV7-7 and TRBJ2-3, the complete variable domain is GAGVSQSPRYKVTKRGQDVTLRCDPISSHATLYWYQQALGQGPEFLTYFNYEAQPDKSGLPSDRFSAERPEGSISTLTIQRTEQRDSAMYRCAIGGPGPDMQYFGPGTRLTVL.

This clonotype was counted a few times. J is TRBJ1-4 and V is TRBV7-9; D gene uncertain. Trimming pared 5 bases from V and 3 bases from J, leaving 10 bases between. This CDR3 spans 14 amino acids. CDR1 SEHNR and CDR2 FQNEAQ come from the germline V gene (reference sequence). The CDR3 DNA reads TGTGCCAGCAGCCAGAGAGCCTCTAATGAAAAACTGTTTTTT. Translating it yields CASSQRASNEKLFF.

This clonotype was seen more than once but under ten times. The chain combines TRBV24-1 with TRBJ2-2; 8 nucleotides line up with TRBD1. Germline values: CDR1 KGHDR, CDR2 SFDVKD. The V segment lost 6 bases and the J segment 3 bases; nucleotides outside the gene matches: 8. This CDR3 is 16 amino acids long. The CDR3 DNA reads as TGTGCCACCAGTTTGGACAGGGTTGGAGACACCGGGGAGCTGTTTTTT. It encodes CATSLDRVGDTGELFF.

The rearrangement uses TRBV2 and TRBJ2-3; 8 bases align to TRBD2. CDR1 SNHLY and CDR2 FYNNEI come from the germline V gene. V shed 8 bases and J 2 bases; nucleotides not matched to a gene: 9. The CDR3 spans 15 residues. The CDR3 reads CASQERGIFTDTQYF. CDR3 nucleotides: TGTGCCAGCCAGGAGCGGGGGATATTCACAGATACGCAGTATTTT.

In this sample, this clonotype turned up many times. This rearrangement joins TRBV7-2 to TRBJ2-3; D may be TRBD1 or TRBD2 (5 bases each). The CDR3 sequence is 15 residues long. Trimming pared 7 bases from V and 1 base from J, leaving 15 bases between. CDR1 and CDR2 (germline): SGHTA, FQGNSA. DNA for the CDR3: TGTGCCAGCACTGAGGTCGGGGCCCGCACAGATACGCAGTATTTT. As protein: CASTEVGARTDTQYF.

This rearrangement joins TRBV7-3 to TRBJ2-5, with 8 bases identical to TRBD1. The CDR3 runs 14 residues. The trim removed 5 bases at V and 4 bases at J, leaving 6 bases unmatched. The germline CDR1 and CDR2 sequences are SGHTA and FQGTGA. The CDR3 loop is CASSPDRGRETQYF. DNA of the CDR3: TGTGCCAGCAGCCCCGACAGGGGCAGAGAGACCCAGTACTTC.

Only a few counts were recorded for this clonotype. The chain links TRBV7-9 to TRBJ2-7; D is unresolved. V was clipped by 2 bases and J by 2 bases, with 7 bases between them. CDR1 SEHNR and CDR2 FQNEAQ come from the germline V gene (reference sequence). This CDR3 spans 13 amino acids. DNA of the CDR3: TGTGCCAGCAGCTTACACGGAGCCTACGAGCAGTACTTC. Residues: CASSLHGAYEQYF.

This clonotype has at least ten counts. V is TRBV7-2 and J is TRBJ2-5, with unresolved D. The CDR3 length is 13 residues. Trimming shortened V by 0 bases and J by 5 bases, and 7 bases separated the two germline ends. CDR1 SGHTA and CDR2 FQGNSA come from the germline V gene. CDR3 region: CASSLAGMETQYF. DNA of the CDR3: TGTGCCAGCAGCTTAGCGGGTATGGAGACCCAGTACTTC.

The chain combines TRBV12-3 or TRBV12-4 with TRBJ2-3; D ambiguous. V was clipped by 5 bases and J by 5 bases, with 5 bases between them. The CDR3 sequence is 11 residues long. The CDR3 nucleotides read TGTGCCAGCAGTATGGGAGATACGCAGTATTTT. Residues: CASSMGDTQYF.

The chain links TRBV5-1 to TRBJ1-3, with D hard to call. Trimming cost V 9 bases and J 0 bases, with 7 bases left between them. The CDR3 length is 12 residues. The germline V gene encodes CDR1 SGHRS and CDR2 YFSETQ. The CDR3, as DNA: TGCGCCACCGGGTCCTCTGGAAACACCATATATTTT. Translating gives CATGSSGNTIYF.

This clonotype was detected a few times. This chain joins TRBV25-1 and TRBJ2-7; 8 positions match TRBD1. Germline V CDR1 and CDR2: MGHDK, SYGVNS. J lost 0 bases, V lost 10 bases, and 20 bases had no gene match. CDR3 length equals 18 residues. In DNA, the CDR3 is TGTGCCAACCATTTAGGGGACAGGATTATGCTCCCCTCCTACGAGCAGTACGTC. Protein: CANHLGDRIMLPSYEQYV.

This clonotype has a handful of counts. The chain combines TRBV5-6 with TRBJ1-5; the D is unclear. Trimming took off 1 base at V and 6 bases at J, with 5 bases between the two ends. Germline CDR1 SGHDT, CDR2 YYEEEE. The CDR3 runs to 12 residues. The CDR3 spells CASSLKTQPQHF. The DNA of the CDR3 is TGTGCCAGCAGCTTGAAGACTCAGCCCCAGCATTTT.

The V call is TRBV5-6, the J call TRBJ2-5; TRBD1 is a possible D gene (5 bases). CDR3 length equals 15 residues. V was pared by 0 bases and J by 1 base, with 10 bases between. Looked up from germline, CDR1 is SGHDT and CDR2 is YYEEEE. The DNA for the CDR3 is TGTGCCAGCAGCTTGGACCCGGACACCCAAGAGACCCAGTACTTC. Amino acid sequence: CASSLDPDTQETQYF.

This clonotype was recorded a few times. The V and J genes are TRBV20-1 and TRBJ1-5; 8 bases match TRBD1. Germline V gives CDR1 DFQATT, CDR2 SNEGSKA (reference sequence). The CDR3 is 13 residues long. V was clipped by 0 bases and J by 11 bases; unmatched bases: 6. The CDR3: CSARDDRGQAQHF. CDR3 coding DNA: TGCAGTGCTAGAGATGACAGGGGTCAAGCCCAGCATTTT.

This clonotype was counted a few times. The chain couples TRBV7-2 to TRBJ2-1; D unresolved. Between the trimmed V and J ends, which lost 3 bases and 3 bases, there was a span of 15 bases. CDR3 size: 16 residues. Germline CDR1 SGHTA, CDR2 FQGNSA. CDR3 region: CASSLAPSYGYNEQFF. The DNA of the CDR3 is TGTGCCAGCAGCTTGGCCCCAAGTTACGGCTACAATGAGCAGTTCTTC. The full variable domain, with the rest looked up from reference TRBV7-2 and TRBJ2-1, is GAGVSQSPSNKVTEKGKDVELRCDPISGHTALYWYRQSLGQGLEFLIYFQGNSAPDKSGLPSDRFSAERTGGSVSTLTIQRTQQEDSAVYLCASSLAPSYGYNEQFFGPGTRLTVL.